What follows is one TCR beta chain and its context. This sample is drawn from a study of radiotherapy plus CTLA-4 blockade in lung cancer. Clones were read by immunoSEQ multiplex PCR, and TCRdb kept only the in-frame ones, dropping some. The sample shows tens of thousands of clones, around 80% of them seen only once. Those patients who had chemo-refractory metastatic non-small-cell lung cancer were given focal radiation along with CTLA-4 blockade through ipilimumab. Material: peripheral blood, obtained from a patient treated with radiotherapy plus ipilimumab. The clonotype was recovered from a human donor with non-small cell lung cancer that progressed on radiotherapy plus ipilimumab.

In DNA, the CDR3 is TGTGCCAGCAGCTTAGCGGAGACAGGGCTTGGGGAAAAACTGTTTTTT. It codes for CASSLAETGLGEKLFF. The rearrangement links TRBV7-8 to TRBJ1-4; 7 nucleotides line up with TRBD1. Trimming removed 0 bases from V and 8 bases from J; junction bases left unmatched: 9. The CDR3 loop spans 16 amino acids. Germline V CDR1 and CDR2: SGHVS, FQNEAQ.